The 8 T cell receptor beta chains given below trace back to one sample, sequenced in a study of identical twins. TCRdb reprocessed the 5' RACE reads via MiXCR and lists one record per CDR3 protein. The sample lists more than 1.5 million distinct CDR3 sequences, about 32% seen once, with 0.25% to 0.3% in the top ten. The source material was cord blood. These TCRs come from a newborn girl in good health.

The chain has TRBV20-1 and TRBJ1-2; D gene unclear. The CDR3 is 11 residues long. Per the germline V gene, CDR1 is DFQATT and CDR2 is SNEGSKA (reference sequence). V dropped 4 bases and J dropped 4 bases, with 7 bases sitting between them. The CDR3 nucleotides are TGCAGTGCTATCTGGGGCTATGGCTACACCTTC. This translates into CSAIWGYGYTF.

In this sample, this clonotype turned up a few times. The V and J genes are TRBV6-1 and TRBJ1-2; no definite D call. V gave up 5 bases and J gave up 4 bases, with 14 bases separating them. Per germline, CDR1 MNHNS and CDR2 SASEGT. This CDR3 contains 14 residues. The CDR3 here is CASSRARRSYGYTF. DNA of the CDR3: TGTGCCAGCAGTCGCGCCCGGCGGTCCTATGGCTACACCTTC.

This clonotype was recorded a few times. This rearrangement joins TRBV7-9 to TRBJ1-2; 11 nucleotides agree with TRBD1. V lost 2 bases, J lost 8 bases, and 7 bases stayed unmatched. Germline loops: CDR1 SEHNR, CDR2 FQNEAQ (reference sequence). The CDR3 totals 15 residues. CDR3 nucleotides: TGTGCCAGCAGCTTATCCGGACAGGGGGCGTCCGGCTACACCTTC. Residues: CASSLSGQGASGYTF.

The chain combines TRBV6-6 with TRBJ2-5; D is perhaps TRBD1 or TRBD2 (5 bases each). The CDR3 runs to 17 residues. Germline V CDR1 and CDR2: MNHNY, SVGAGI (reference sequence). V dropped 2 bases and J dropped 1 base, with 17 bases sitting between them. The CDR3 nucleotides are TGTGCCAGCAGTTACCCCTCCGGGACGGCTCTCCAAGAGACCCAGTACTTC. This sequence encodes CASSYPSGTALQETQYF.

A remark on this clonotype: This sequence may be a read error, since a much larger clone differs from it by one base. This chain connects TRBV6-5 to TRBJ2-1, with 8 bases that match TRBD1. The J call is doubtful: the DNA matches TRBJ2-7 better. Germline assignment: CDR1 MNHEY and CDR2 SVGAGI. The CDR3 totals 15 residues. The CDR3 here is CASSYRTGIYNEQYF. In nucleotides, the CDR3 is TGTGCCAGCAGTTACCGGACAGGGATCTACAATGAGCAGTACTTC.

The rearrangement joins TRBV5-1 to TRBJ2-1, with a possible D match to TRBD2 (7 bases). Germline V gives CDR1 SGHRS, CDR2 YFSETQ. V was cut by 1 base and J by 9 bases, with 17 bases left in between. The CDR3 consists of 15 residues. CDR3 in amino acids: CASSLTGGIIGEQFF. The CDR3 DNA reads as TGCGCCAGCAGCTTGACGGGGGGCATAATCGGTGAGCAGTTCTTC.

The rearrangement links TRBV6-6 to TRBJ1-6; D is possibly TRBD1 (5 bases). This CDR3 has 13 amino acids. Germline V CDR1 and CDR2: MNHNY, SVGAGI (reference sequence). Trimming removed 8 bases from V and 7 bases from J, with 12 bases in between. In nucleotides, the CDR3 is TGTGCCAGCCATAGGGGAGGCAATTCACCCCTCCACTTT. Amino acid sequence: CASHRGGNSPLHF.

The chain joins TRBV4-2 to TRBJ2-7; 9 bases line up with TRBD1. CDR3 size: 16 residues. The V segment lost 4 bases and the J segment 4 bases; nucleotides outside the gene matches: 11. From germline, CDR1 is LGHNA and CDR2 YNFKEQ. For the CDR3, the DNA is TGTGCCAGCAGCCGATTTCTGGGGACAGGGTCTTACGAGCAGTACTTC. This encodes CASSRFLGTGSYEQYF.